This paragraph reports one TCR beta chain. Its antigen is still unknown. Per-base qualities were not stored, and no clone one base away is much larger. The data were obtained in a study of blood T cell repertoires in COVID-19 (dated by TCRdb to about 2020). Study-wide context: Collaborator samples came from the United States, Italy and Spain and covered acute and convalescent phases of COVID-19. The prospective study material was composed of cDNA or gDNA derived from T cells, B-cell-depleted T cells, or PBMCs. Deeply sampled blood TCRbeta repertoires from subjects exposed to, actively infected with, or recovered from COVID-19 were included in the dataset. The repertoires were released in a freely available public database meant as a resource for research on the immune response to SARS-CoV-2. Samples came from the ongoing ImmuneRACE study (first 160 participants) plus 1,254 subjects from 6 global collaborators. A de-identified subject ID, COVID-19 status, age in years and sex were almost always included in the sample metadata. Where available, HLA class I and class II types were obtained from metadata supplied by the sample provider rather than from assay-based typing. The research as a whole found: Clinical and demographic metadata were provided uncurated, with the amount varying by source and participant.

Collaborating institutions collected whole blood in K2EDTA tubes following their own protocols. For TCRbeta analysis, collaborator samples were shipped as frozen whole blood, as isolated PBMCs, or as DNA extracted from either sample type. TCRbeta CDR3 regions were amplified from genomic DNA using the immunoSEQ Assay, a bias-controlled multiplex PCR. The study's processing was this. Within the assay, amplification of reference gene primers was used to estimate how many nucleated cells each sample contained. Sequence reads were collapsed and filtered to measure the absolute abundance of every unique TCRbeta CDR3 rearrangement. For each sample, productive Simpson clonality was calculated as the square root of Simpson's diversity index across productive rearrangements. TCRdb retrieved this table from immuneACCESS and kept in-frame rearrangements only. Not all clones are present; in checked studies, unresolved V genes account for under half, and no reason is known for the remainder. Clonal size and the V and J genes are those of that table, whereas D and trimming came from the DNA. In all, the sample holds around 170,000 clones, and about 81% of those were seen once. About 15% of the sample is taken by the ten largest.

The source material was peripheral blood. This sequence was found in a young man with active or convalescent COVID-19.

The sequenced DNA: TGCAGCGCGCGACAGGAACGCTACACCTTC. This sequence encodes CSARQERYTF. The rearrangement combines TRBV29-1 with TRBJ1-2, with a weak D call of TRBD1 (6 bases match). In the germline V gene, CDR1 corresponds to SQVTM and CDR2 to ANQGSEA. The CDR3 spans 10 residues, from the cysteine through the phenylalanine. Left in the record is the CDR3 DNA by itself, 30 bases read in frame from the first base. The germline ends are 12 bases apart after V is trimmed by 7 bases and J by 9 bases.